One T cell receptor beta chain is described in this entry. As yet, its antigen is unknown. The sample originates from a study of OX40 agonist ivuxolimab in advanced cancers. Overall study results and limits: The CD4+ and CD8+ T cells in the blood had expanded clonally by week 6 at 0.1 to 3.0 mg/kg.

Libraries were prepared by immunoSEQ multiplex PCR; TCRdb keeps only in-frame clonotypes and omits some of them. The table lists under 80,000 clones, roughly 81% of them singletons. This CDR3 has 14 amino acids. V shed 3 bases, J shed 6 bases, and the junction held 8 bases outside the gene matches. Germline V gene data show CDR1 as SGHRS and CDR2 as YFSETQ. The material was CD4+ or CD8+ T cells sorted from blood, obtained in a trial of the OX40 agonist ivuxolimab. V usage is TRBV5-1 and J usage is TRBJ2-7, with TRBD1 identical over 8 bases. This sequence was found in an adult with an advanced solid tumor such as melanoma, head and neck, liver or kidney cancer. CDR3 sequence (DNA): TGCGCCAGCAGCTCCTTCGACAGGGGAGCCGAGCAGTACTTC. Translated, it gives CASSSFDRGAEQYF.